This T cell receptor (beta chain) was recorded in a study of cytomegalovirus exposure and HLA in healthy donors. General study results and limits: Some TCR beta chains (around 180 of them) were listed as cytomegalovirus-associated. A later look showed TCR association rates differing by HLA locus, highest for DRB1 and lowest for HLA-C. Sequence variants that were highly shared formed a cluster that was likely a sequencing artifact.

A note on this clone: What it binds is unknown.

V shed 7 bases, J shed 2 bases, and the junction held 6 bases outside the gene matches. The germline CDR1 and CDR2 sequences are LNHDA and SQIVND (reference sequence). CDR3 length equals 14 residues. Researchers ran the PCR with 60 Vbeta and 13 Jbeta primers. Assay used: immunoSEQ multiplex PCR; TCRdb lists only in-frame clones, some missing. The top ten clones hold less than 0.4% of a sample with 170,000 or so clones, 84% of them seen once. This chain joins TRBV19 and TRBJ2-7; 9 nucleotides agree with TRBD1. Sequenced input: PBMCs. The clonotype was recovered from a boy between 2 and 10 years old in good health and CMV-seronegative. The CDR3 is CASTPGQGAYEQYF. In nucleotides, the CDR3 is TGTGCCAGTACCCCGGGACAGGGAGCCTACGAGCAGTACTTC.